This TCR beta chain originates from a study of blood T cell repertoires in COVID-19. The CDR3 spans 12 residues. In germline, CDR1 is MDHEN, CDR2 SYDVKM. The V end lost 1 base, the J end lost 9 bases, and 7 bases lay between the germline ends. Adults between roughly 18 and 89 years of age took part from approximately 24 US areas. Symptom resolution, clearance, or two negative PCRs marked donors in Cohort 3 as recovered. Authors' data handling: Nucleated cell counts were estimated from reference gene primer amplification. Using immunoSEQ multiplex PCR, the repertoire was profiled, and TCRdb retains in-frame clones only, with some absent. V and J calls and clone size are those listed in that table; D and trimming were worked out from the DNA. This repertoire shows hundreds of thousands of clones, less than 90% found once; its top ten account for around 3%.

The receptor was isolated from a woman in her forties or fifties who had recovered from COVID-19. This chain uses TRBV28 with TRBJ1-5, with D unclear. Sequenced sample: PBMCs or T cells enriched from blood (not recorded which). In nucleotides, the CDR3 is TGTGCCAGCAGTTTATCCCAGTTGCCCCAGCATTTT. Translation gives CASSLSQLPQHF.